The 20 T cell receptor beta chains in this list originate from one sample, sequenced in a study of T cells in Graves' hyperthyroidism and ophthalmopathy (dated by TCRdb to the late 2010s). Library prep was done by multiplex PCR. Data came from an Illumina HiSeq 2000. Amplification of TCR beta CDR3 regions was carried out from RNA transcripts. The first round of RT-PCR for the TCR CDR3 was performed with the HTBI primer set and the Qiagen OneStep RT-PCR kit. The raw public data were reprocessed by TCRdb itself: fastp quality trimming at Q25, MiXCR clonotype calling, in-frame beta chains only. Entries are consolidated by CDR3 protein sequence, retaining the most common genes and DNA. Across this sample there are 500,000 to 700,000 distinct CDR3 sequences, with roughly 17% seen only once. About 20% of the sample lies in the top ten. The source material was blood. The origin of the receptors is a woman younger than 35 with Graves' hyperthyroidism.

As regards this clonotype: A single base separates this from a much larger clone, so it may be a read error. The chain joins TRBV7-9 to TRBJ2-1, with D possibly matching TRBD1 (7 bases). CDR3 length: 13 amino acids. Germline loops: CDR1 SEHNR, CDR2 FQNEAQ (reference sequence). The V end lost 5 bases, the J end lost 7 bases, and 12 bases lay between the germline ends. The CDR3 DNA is TGTGCCAGCAGCCCGACAGGGAGGAATGAGCAGTTCTTC. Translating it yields CASSPTGRNEQFF.

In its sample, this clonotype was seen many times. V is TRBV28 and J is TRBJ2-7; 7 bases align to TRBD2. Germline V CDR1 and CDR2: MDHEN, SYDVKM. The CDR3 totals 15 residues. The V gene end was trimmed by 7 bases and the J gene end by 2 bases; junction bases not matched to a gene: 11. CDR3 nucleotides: TGTGCCAGCAACCCCTATTTAGCGGGCACCTACGAGCAGTACTTC. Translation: CASNPYLAGTYEQYF.

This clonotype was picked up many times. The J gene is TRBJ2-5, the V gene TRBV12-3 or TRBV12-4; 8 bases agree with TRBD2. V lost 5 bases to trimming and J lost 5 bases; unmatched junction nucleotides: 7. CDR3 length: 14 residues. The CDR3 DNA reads TGTGCCAGCAGTCCGTCGACTAGCGCTGAGACCCAGTACTTC. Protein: CASSPSTSAETQYF.

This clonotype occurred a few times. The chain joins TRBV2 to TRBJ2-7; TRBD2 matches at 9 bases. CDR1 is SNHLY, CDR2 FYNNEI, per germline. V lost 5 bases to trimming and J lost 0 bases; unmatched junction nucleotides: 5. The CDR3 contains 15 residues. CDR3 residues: CASSRAGGPSYEQYF. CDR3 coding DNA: TGTGCCAGCAGTCGAGCGGGAGGCCCCTCCTACGAGCAGTACTTC.

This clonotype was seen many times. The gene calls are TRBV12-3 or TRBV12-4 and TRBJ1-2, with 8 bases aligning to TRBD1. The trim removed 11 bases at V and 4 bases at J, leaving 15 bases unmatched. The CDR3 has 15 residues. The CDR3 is CAVQGYQGASYGYTF. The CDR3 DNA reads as TGTGCCGTCCAAGGTTATCAGGGGGCCTCCTATGGCTACACCTTC.

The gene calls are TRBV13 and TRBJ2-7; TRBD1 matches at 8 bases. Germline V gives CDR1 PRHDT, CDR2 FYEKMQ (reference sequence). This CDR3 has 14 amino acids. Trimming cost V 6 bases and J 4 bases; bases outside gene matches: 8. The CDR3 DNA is TGTGCCAGCAGGACGACAGGGGACGGTTACGAGCAGTACTTC. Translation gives CASRTTGDGYEQYF.

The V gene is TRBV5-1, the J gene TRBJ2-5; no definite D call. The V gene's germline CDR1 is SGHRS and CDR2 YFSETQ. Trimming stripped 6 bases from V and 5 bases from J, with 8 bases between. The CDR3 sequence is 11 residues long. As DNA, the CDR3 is TGCGCCAGCATCTCCGGCGAGACCCAGTACTTC. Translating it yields CASISGETQYF.

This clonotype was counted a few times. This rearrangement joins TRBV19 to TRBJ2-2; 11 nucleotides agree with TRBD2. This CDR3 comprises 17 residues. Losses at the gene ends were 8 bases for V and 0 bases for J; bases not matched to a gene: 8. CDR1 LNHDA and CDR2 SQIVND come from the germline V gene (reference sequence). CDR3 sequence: CASVDSGGAPNTGELFF. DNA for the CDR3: TGTGCCAGTGTCGATAGCGGGGGGGCTCCGAACACCGGGGAGCTGTTTTTT.

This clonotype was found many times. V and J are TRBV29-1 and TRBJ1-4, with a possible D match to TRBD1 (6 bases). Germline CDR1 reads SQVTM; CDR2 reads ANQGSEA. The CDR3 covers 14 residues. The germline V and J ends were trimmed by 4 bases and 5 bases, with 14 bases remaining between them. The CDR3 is CSVGGGLGNEKLFF. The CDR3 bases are TGCAGCGTTGGCGGGGGGCTGGGGAATGAAAAACTGTTTTTT.

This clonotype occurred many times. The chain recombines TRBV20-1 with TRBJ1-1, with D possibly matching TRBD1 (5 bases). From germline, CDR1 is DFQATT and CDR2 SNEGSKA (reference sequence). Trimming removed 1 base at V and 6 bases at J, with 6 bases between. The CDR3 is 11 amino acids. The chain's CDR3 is CSARGGAEAFF. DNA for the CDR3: TGCAGTGCTAGAGGAGGGGCTGAAGCTTTCTTT.

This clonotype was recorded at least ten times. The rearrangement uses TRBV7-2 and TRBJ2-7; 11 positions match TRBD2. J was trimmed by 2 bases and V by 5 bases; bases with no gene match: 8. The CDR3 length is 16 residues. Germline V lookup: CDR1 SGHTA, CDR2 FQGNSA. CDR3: CASSPQPGLAAYEQYF. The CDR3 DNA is TGTGCCAGCAGCCCCCAACCGGGACTAGCGGCCTACGAGCAGTACTTC.

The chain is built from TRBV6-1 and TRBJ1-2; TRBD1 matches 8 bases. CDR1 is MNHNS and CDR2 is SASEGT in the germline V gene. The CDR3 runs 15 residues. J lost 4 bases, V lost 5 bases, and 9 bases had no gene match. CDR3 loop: CASSHDRGASYGYTF. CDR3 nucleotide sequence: TGTGCCAGCAGTCACGACAGGGGTGCGAGCTATGGCTACACCTTC.

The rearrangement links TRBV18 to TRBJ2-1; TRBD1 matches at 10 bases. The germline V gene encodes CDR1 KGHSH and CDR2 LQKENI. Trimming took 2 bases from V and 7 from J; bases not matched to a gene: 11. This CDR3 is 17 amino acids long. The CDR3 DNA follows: TGTGCCAGCTCACCATCCATTCGGGACAGGGGAGGAAATGAGCAGTTCTTC. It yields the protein CASSPSIRDRGGNEQFF.

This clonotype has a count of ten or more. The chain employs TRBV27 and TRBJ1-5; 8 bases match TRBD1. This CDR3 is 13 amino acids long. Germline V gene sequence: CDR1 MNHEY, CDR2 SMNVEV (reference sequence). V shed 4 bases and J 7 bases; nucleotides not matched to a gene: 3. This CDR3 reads CASSSDRVQPQHF. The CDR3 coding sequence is TGTGCCAGCAGTTCGGACAGGGTCCAGCCCCAGCATTTT.

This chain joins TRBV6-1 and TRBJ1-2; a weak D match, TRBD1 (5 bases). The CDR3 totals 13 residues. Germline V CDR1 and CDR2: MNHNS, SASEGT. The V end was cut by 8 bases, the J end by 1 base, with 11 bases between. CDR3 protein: CASSVGDNYGYTF. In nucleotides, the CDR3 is TGTGCCAGCTCGGTGGGGGATAACTATGGCTACACCTTC.

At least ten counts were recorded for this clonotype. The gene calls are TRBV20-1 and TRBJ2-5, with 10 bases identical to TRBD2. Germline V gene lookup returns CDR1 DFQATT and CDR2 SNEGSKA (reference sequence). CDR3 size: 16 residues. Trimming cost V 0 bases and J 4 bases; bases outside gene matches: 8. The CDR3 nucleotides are TGCAGTGCTAGAGATTATACTAGCGGGGTTGCAGAGACCCAGTACTTC. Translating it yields CSARDYTSGVAETQYF.

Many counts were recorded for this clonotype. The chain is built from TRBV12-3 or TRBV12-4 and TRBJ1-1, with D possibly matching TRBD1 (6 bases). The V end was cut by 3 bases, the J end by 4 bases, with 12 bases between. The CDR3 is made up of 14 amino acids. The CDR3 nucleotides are TGTGCCAGCAGTTTCGGGGGGGCTGGCACTGAAGCTTTCTTT. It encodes CASSFGGAGTEAFF.

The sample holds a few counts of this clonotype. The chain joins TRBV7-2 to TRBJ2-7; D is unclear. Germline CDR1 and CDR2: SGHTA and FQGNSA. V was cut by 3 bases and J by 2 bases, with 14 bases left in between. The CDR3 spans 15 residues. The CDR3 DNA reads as TGTGCCAGCAGCTTGTACAAGTTCGGTCCCTACGAGCAGTACTTC. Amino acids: CASSLYKFGPYEQYF.

As DNA, the CDR3 is TGTGCCAGTAGCGTCAGGGTAGGAGACACTGAAGCTTTCTTT. It codes for CASSVRVGDTEAFF. The gene calls are TRBV19 and TRBJ1-1; a possible D gene is TRBD1 (5 bases). CDR3 size: 14 residues. V lost 6 bases and J 3 bases, leaving 14 bases between the germline ends. Per germline, CDR1 LNHDA and CDR2 SQIVND (reference sequence).

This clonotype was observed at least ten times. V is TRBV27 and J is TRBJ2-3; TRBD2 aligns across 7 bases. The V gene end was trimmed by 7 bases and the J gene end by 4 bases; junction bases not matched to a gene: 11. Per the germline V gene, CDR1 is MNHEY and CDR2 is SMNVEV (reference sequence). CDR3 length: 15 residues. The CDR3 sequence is CASTSAGVPPDTQYF. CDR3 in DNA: TGTGCCAGCACATCGGCGGGAGTGCCCCCAGATACGCAGTATTTT.